This entry is about one TCR beta chain. Profiling relied on immunoSEQ multiplex PCR, and the TCRdb table lists in-frame clones only, not all of them. This table holds roughly 400,000 clones, roughly 90% found once. The sample is drawn from a study of blood T cell repertoires in COVID-19. Whole-study context: T cells, B-cell-depleted T cells, or PBMCs supplied cDNA or gDNA.

Germline CDR1 is SQVTM and CDR2 is ANQGSEA. V shed 4 bases, J shed 5 bases, and the junction held 14 bases outside the gene matches. This CDR3 region has 16 residues. The rearrangement links TRBV29-1 to TRBJ2-1; TRBD2 matches at 7 bases. Sequencing was carried out using PBMCs or T cells enriched from blood (not recorded which). This TCR was sampled from a woman aged 18-29 years who had been exposed to COVID-19. CDR3 residues: CSVVGGFPGNDNEQFF. The CDR3 DNA is TGCAGCGTTGTCGGGGGGTTCCCCGGAAATGACAATGAGCAGTTCTTC.